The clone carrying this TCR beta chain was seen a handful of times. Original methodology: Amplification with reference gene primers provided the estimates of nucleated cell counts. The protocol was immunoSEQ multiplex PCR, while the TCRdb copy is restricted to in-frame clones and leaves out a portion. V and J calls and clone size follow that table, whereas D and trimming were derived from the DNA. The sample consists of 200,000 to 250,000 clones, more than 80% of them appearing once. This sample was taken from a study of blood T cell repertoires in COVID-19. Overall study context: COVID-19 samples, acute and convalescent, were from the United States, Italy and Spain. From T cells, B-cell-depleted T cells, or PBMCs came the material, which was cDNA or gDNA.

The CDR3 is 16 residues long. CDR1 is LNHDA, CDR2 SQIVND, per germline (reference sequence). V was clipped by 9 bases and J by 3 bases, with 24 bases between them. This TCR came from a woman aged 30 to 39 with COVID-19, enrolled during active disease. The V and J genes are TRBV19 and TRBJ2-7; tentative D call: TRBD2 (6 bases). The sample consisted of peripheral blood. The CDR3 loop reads CASQSPTLGGNYEQYF. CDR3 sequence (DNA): TGTGCCAGCCAGAGCCCTACACTAGGAGGGAACTACGAGCAGTACTTC.